This T cell receptor (beta chain) was obtained from a study of T cell responses to AZD1222 COVID-19 vaccine. Germline V lookup: CDR1 SGDLS, CDR2 YYNGEE. This CDR3 has 16 residues. Germline trimming cut 4 bases from V and 4 bases from J; bases unmatched to any gene: 12. This table comes from immunoSEQ multiplex PCR, and its TCRdb copy is limited to in-frame clones, with some not included. The sample contains approximately 120,000 clones, approximately 91% of which appear only once. Broader study findings: The donor cohort was predominantly white British with a female majority, and clonal diversity may have been underestimated.

Comments on this clone: Its cognate antigen is unknown.

Pooling covered second doses at about 4 or about 12 weeks. This chain links TRBV9 with TRBJ1-2; 8 nucleotides line up with TRBD1. The sequence came from an adult who received the AZD1222 COVID-19 vaccine. Sample: peripheral blood, taken 28 days after the second AZD1222 dose. The CDR3 sequence: CASSPIGRTGRYGYTF. The CDR3 DNA reads TGTGCCAGCAGCCCCATCGGCAGGACAGGGCGCTATGGCTACACCTTC.